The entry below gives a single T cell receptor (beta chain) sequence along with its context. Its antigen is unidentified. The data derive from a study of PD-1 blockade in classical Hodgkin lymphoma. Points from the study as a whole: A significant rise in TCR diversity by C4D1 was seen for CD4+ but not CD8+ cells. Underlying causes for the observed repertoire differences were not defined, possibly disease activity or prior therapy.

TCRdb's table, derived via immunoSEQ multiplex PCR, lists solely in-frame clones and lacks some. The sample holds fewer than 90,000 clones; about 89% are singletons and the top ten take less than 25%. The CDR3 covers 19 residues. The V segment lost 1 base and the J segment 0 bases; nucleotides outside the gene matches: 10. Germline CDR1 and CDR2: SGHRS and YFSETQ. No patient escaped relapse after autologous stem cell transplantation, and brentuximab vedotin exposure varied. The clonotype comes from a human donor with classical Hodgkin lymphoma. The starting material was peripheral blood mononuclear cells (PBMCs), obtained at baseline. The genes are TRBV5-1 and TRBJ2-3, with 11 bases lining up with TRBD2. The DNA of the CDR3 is TGCGCCAGCAGCTTGATGTTCATACTAGCGGGAGTTAGCACAGATACGCAGTATTTT. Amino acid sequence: CASSLMFILAGVSTDTQYF.